These T cell receptor beta chains were read from a single sample in a study of PD-L1 blockade in urothelial cancer. Measured with immunoSEQ multiplex PCR; TCRdb has only the in-frame clones, and not every one. The sample carries about 45,000 clones, around 82% recorded once. The sample here was PBMCs, taken around atezolizumab (anti-PD-L1) treatment. Source of these receptors: a man aged 55 to 69 with urothelial cancer. The CDR3 runs from the conserved cysteine through the conserved F or W. D genes are given only for firm matches. Clone size is shown for a subset of rows, as once, few, many or a class of expanded clone.

j_call v_call d_call clone_size cdr3_nt cdr3_aa
TRBJ2-1 TRBV2 TRBD2 - TGTGCCAGCCTGCGGGAGAGATCTGAGCAGTTCTTC CASLRERSEQFF
TRBJ1-1 TRBV30 TRBD1 - TGTGCCTGGAGTTCAGGGGGCACTGAAGCTTTCTTT CAWSSGGTEAFF
TRBJ1-1 TRBV27 - - TGTGCCAGCAGTTTCCAAGGGGGTCACACTGAAGCTTTCTTT CASSFQGGHTEAFF
TRBJ2-2 TRBV28 TRBD2 - TGTGCCAGCAGCCCGACTGGGGGGGACACCGGGGAGCTGTTTTTT CASSPTGGDTGELFF
TRBJ2-7 TRBV25-1 - - TGTGCCAGCAGTGATGGTCCCTTTTCGGGCTACGAGCAGTACTTC CASSDGPFSGYEQYF
TRBJ1-5 TRBV21-1 - once TGTGCCAGCAGCAAAGATCTGAAGGGGTGCAATCAGCCCCAGCATTTT CASSKDLKGCNQPQHF
TRBJ1-1 TRBV18 - - TGTGCCAGCTCACCACTTGACACGAACACTGAAGCTTTCTTT CASSPLDTNTEAFF
TRBJ2-1 TRBV6-5 TRBD2 - TGTGCCAGCAGGGGGGGCGGGGGGACCTACAATGAGCAGTTCTTC CASRGGGGTYNEQFF
TRBJ2-2 TRBV19 - many TGTGCCAGTAGTCCGTCCAGGCAGGGCGCCGGGGAGCTGTTTTTT CASSPSRQGAGELFF
TRBJ2-2 TRBV27 TRBD1 - TGTGCCAGCAGCTCCTTCGGACAGGGGCGGACCGGGGAGCTGTTTTTT CASSSFGQGRTGELFF
TRBJ2-7 TRBV30 TRBD1 - TGTGCCTGGAGGTCAGTACCGGGACAGGGGGGCTACGAGCAGTACTTC CAWRSVPGQGGYEQYF
TRBJ1-1 TRBV6-1 - - TGTGCCAGCAGTGGAGGGAACACTGAAGCTTTCTTT CASSGGNTEAFF
TRBJ2-1 TRBV28 TRBD2 - TGTGCCACAACCTGGACTAGCGGGGTGAATGAGCAGTTCTTC CATTWTSGVNEQFF
TRBJ1-6 TRBV6-5 TRBD1 - TGTGCCAGCAAGTCCGCGACAGGGAATTCACCCCTCCACTTT CASKSATGNSPLHF
TRBJ1-3 TRBV7-2 TRBD1 - TGTGCCAGCAGCGCGACAGGGGTTGGAAACACCATATATTTT CASSATGVGNTIYF
TRBJ1-3 TRBV11-2 - - TGTGCCAGCAGCCCAGGGTCACAGTCTGGAAACACCATATATTTT CASSPGSQSGNTIYF
TRBJ2-3 TRBV7-2 TRBD2 - TGTGCCAGCCGCAATAGCGGGGGGGCAAATACGCAGTATTTT CASRNSGGANTQYF
TRBJ2-3 TRBV6-1 TRBD2 - TGTGCCAGCTGGACTAGCGGGCGGCAGTATTTT CASWTSGRQYF
TRBJ2-1 TRBV7-9 - - TGTGCCAGCAGCTTAGCGTTAGCGAATGAGCAGTTCTTC CASSLALANEQFF
TRBJ1-1 TRBV28 TRBD1 - TGTGCCAGCAACCCCTCGAGGGGGCTTAGAACTGAAGCTTTCTTT CASNPSRGLRTEAFF
TRBJ1-4 TRBV5-1 - - TGCGCCAGCAGCTTGAACCGGGAGGGTAATGAAAAACTGTTTTTT CASSLNREGNEKLFF
TRBJ1-1 TRBV30 TRBD1 few TGTGCCTCCAGACAGGGTTCGAACACTGAAGCTTTCTTT CASRQGSNTEAFF